These T cell receptor beta chains were read from a single sample in a study of cytomegalovirus exposure and HLA in healthy donors. Generated by immunoSEQ multiplex PCR, the TCRdb table keeps only in-frame clones and is missing some. This table holds about 120,000 clones, 79% found once. Sample: PBMCs. These receptors all come from a woman younger than 35 in good health and CMV-seropositive. The CDR3 runs from the conserved cysteine through the conserved F or W. D genes are given only for firm matches. Some rows mark clone size as missing; the rest say once, few, many or name a class of expanded clone.

>TRBV2|TRBJ2-7|.|.
TGTGCCAGCAGAGCTGGGACTTACGAGCAGTACTTC
CASRAGTYEQYF
>TRBV7-6|TRBJ2-7|few|TRBD1
TGTGCCAGCAGCGGGGGACAGGGCTACGAGCAGTACTTC
CASSGGQGYEQYF
>TRBV2|TRBJ2-1|.|.
TGTGCCAGCAGTCGCAGCGGGTATGATGAGCAGTTCTTC
CASSRSGYDEQFF
>TRBV7-6|TRBJ1-2|.|TRBD1
TGTGCCAGCAGCTTGAGACAGGGACACCATGGCTACACCTTC
CASSLRQGHHGYTF
>TRBV7-9|TRBJ1-2|.|TRBD1
TGTTCCAGCAGCTCAAAAGGGGGACAGGAGATCTATGGCTACACCTTC
CSSSSKGGQEIYGYTF
>TRBV27|TRBJ2-1|.|TRBD2
TGTGCCAGCAGTTTATTCGGGCTAGCGGACAACAATGAGCAGTTCTTC
CASSLFGLADNNEQFF
>TRBV6-5|TRBJ1-5|.|TRBD1
TGTGCCAGCATTGACGGACAGGGGATTTATCAGCCCCAGCATTTT
CASIDGQGIYQPQHF
>TRBV4-1|TRBJ2-5|.|.
TGCGCCAGCAGCCACCTAGGGGCCCAGTACTTC
CASSHLGAQYF
>TRBV6-5|TRBJ1-4|.|TRBD1
TGTGCCACCCTAGACAGGGGGCAAGAAAAACTGTTTTTT
CATLDRGQEKLFF
>TRBV6-5|TRBJ2-7|.|TRBD2
TGTGCCAGCAGTTACACCGGACTAGCGGGCTACGAGCAGTACTTC
CASSYTGLAGYEQYF
>TRBV4-1|TRBJ2-5|once|.
TGCGCCAGCAGCCAAGACAGCCAAGAGACCCAGTACTTC
CASSQDSQETQYF
>TRBV6-6|TRBJ1-4|.|TRBD1
TGTGCCAGCAGTTACACGGGACAGATTAATGAAAAACTGTTTTTT
CASSYTGQINEKLFF
>TRBV6-5|TRBJ2-7|.|TRBD1
TGTGCCAGCAGCTCGGGGACAGGGGGCTACGAGCAGTACTTC
CASSSGTGGYEQYF
>TRBV7-3|TRBJ1-1|once|TRBD1
TGTGCCAGCAGCGTGGACAGGGGCTACACTGAAGCTTTCTTT
CASSVDRGYTEAFF
>TRBV28|TRBJ1-5|.|.
TGTGCCAGCAGTTTGAAATTCAGGGGCCAGCCCCAGCATTTT
CASSLKFRGQPQHF
>TRBV2|TRBJ2-5|once|TRBD2
TGTGCCAGCACCCGGACTAGCGGGAGGGAAGAGACCCAGTACTTC
CASTRTSGREETQYF
>TRBV28|TRBJ2-7|once|.
TGTGCCAGCAGGGGGCGATTTATATACGAGCAGTACTTC
CASRGRFIYEQYF
>TRBV13|TRBJ2-5|.|TRBD2
TGTGCCAGCAGCCAAGTAGCGGGATTCAGCGGAGAGACCCAGTACTTC
CASSQVAGFSGETQYF
>TRBV2|TRBJ2-7|once|.
TGTGCCAGTGGGCAGGCCTACGAGCAGTACTTC
CASGQAYEQYF
>TRBV7-3|TRBJ1-4|.|.
TGTGCCAGCAGCGAGGGAGTGGGCGAAAAACTGTTTTTT
CASSEGVGEKLFF
>TRBV7-6|TRBJ2-7|.|TRBD1
TGTGCCAGCAGCCCCCGACAGGGGGCGAACGGTTTCGACGAGCAGTACTTC
CASSPRQGANGFDEQYF
>TRBV13|TRBJ2-7|once|.
TGTGCCAGCAGCCCGTACTTGGCCTACGAGCAGTACTTC
CASSPYLAYEQYF
>TRBV5-4|TRBJ1-4|.|TRBD1
TGTGCCAGCAGCTTATCCGGACAGGGGGACGAAAAACTGTTTTTT
CASSLSGQGDEKLFF
>TRBV19|TRBJ1-2|.|.
TGTGCCAGTACGGAGGGGCCAACGACTTATTGGTACACCTTC
CASTEGPTTYWYTF
>TRBV11-1|TRBJ2-3|.|TRBD2
TGTGCCAGCAGCCCCCTAGCGGGAGACCTTTCTAGCACAGATACGCAGTATTTT
CASSPLAGDLSSTDTQYF
>TRBV19|TRBJ2-2|.|TRBD2
TGTGCCAGTAGCTTCGGGGGGGGCGCAGGGCCCGGGGAGCTGTTTTTT
CASSFGGGAGPGELFF
>TRBV27|TRBJ1-5|.|.
TGTGCCAGCAGACACTGGGGAGGAGGAGAGGGTCAGCCCCAGCATTTT
CASRHWGGGEGQPQHF
>TRBV9|TRBJ2-5|.|.
TGTGCCAGCAGCCTGGACAGCCAAGAGACCCAGTACTTC
CASSLDSQETQYF
>TRBV2|TRBJ1-1|.|.
TGTGCCAGCAGAGGGAGTTTGGACACTGAAGCTTTCTTT
CASRGSLDTEAFF
>TRBV6-5|TRBJ2-3|.|TRBD1
TGTGCCACCTCCGGGACAGGGGAGGATACGCAGTATTTT
CATSGTGEDTQYF
>TRBV6-5|TRBJ2-7|.|TRBD2
TGTGCCAGCAGTTCCATCGCTAGCGGGAACTACGAGCAGTACTTC
CASSSIASGNYEQYF
>TRBV6-1|TRBJ2-3|.|.
TGTGCCAGCAGAGGAGCGGTTAGCACAGATACGCAGTATTTT
CASRGAVSTDTQYF
>TRBV19|TRBJ1-5|.|.
TGTGCCAGTAGTATTGGGCGATATAGCAATCAGCCCCAGCATTTT
CASSIGRYSNQPQHF
>TRBV7-3|TRBJ2-5|.|.
TGTGCCAGCAGCTGGACGGACAGCACCCAAGAGACCCAGTACTTC
CASSWTDSTQETQYF
>TRBV10-2|TRBJ1-1|.|TRBD1
TGCGCCAGCAGAAAGGGTCGGGACAGGGGGGTGAACACTGAAGCTTTCTTT
CASRKGRDRGVNTEAFF
>TRBV5-1|TRBJ1-1|.|.
TGCGCCAGCAGCCCCTACCGGGGGGGGGCCGGCACTGAAGCTTTCTTT
CASSPYRGGAGTEAFF
>TRBV6-5|TRBJ2-3|.|TRBD2
TGTGCCAGCAGTTACTCTAGCGGGGGGTCATTGTATACGCAGTATTTT
CASSYSSGGSLYTQYF
>TRBV19|TRBJ1-5|once|TRBD1
TGTGCCAGTAGTATATGGACAGGGTCTAAGGGTCAGCCCCAGCATTTT
CASSIWTGSKGQPQHF
>TRBV30|TRBJ2-7|.|TRBD1
TGTGCCTGGAGTGGGGACAGGGCCTACGAGCAGTACTTC
CAWSGDRAYEQYF
>TRBV7-3|TRBJ2-1|.|TRBD2
TGTGCCAGCAGCGCTAGCAGGGAGGGGCCCTACAATGAGCAGTTCTTC
CASSASREGPYNEQFF
>TRBV9|TRBJ2-2|.|.
TGTGCCAGCAGCGTAGACAGAAGGAACACCGGGGAGCTGTTTTTT
CASSVDRRNTGELFF
>TRBV27|TRBJ2-7|once|TRBD1
TGTGCCAGCAGTTCGCTCACAGGGGGCTACGAGCAGTACTTC
CASSSLTGGYEQYF
>TRBV18|TRBJ1-1|.|.
TGTGCCAGCTCACTAACAGGATACACTGAAGCTTTCTTT
CASSLTGYTEAFF
>TRBV21-1|TRBJ1-1|.|.
TGTGCCAGCAGCAAGCACAGATCTTTGAACACTGAAGCTTTCTTT
CASSKHRSLNTEAFF
>TRBV19|TRBJ2-5|.|.
TGTGCCAGTGGAATCCGGGGTTATGAGACCCAGTACTTC
CASGIRGYETQYF
>TRBV10-2|TRBJ1-1|.|.
TGCGCCAGCAGTGAGTATGGGAGCACTGAAGCTTTCTTT
CASSEYGSTEAFF
>TRBV2|TRBJ2-7|once|TRBD2
TGTGCCAGCAGTTACGCGGGAGAGTCTTACGAGCAGTACTTC
CASSYAGESYEQYF
>TRBV4-2|TRBJ2-7|.|.
TGTGCCAGCAGCCAAGTGCAGGGAACGGGCGAGCAGTACTTC
CASSQVQGTGEQYF
>TRBV6-1|TRBJ1-5|.|TRBD1
TGTGCCAGCAGTTTTCAGGGGGCCGGGCCCCAGCATTTT
CASSFQGAGPQHF
>TRBV4-1|TRBJ2-7|.|.
TGCGCCAGCAGCCAAGGGCGACAGGACCCCTACGAGCAGTACTTC
CASSQGRQDPYEQYF
>TRBV28|TRBJ2-7|.|.
TGTGCCAGCAGTTTATTCTTTTCCTACGAGCAGTACTTC
CASSLFFSYEQYF
>TRBV28|TRBJ2-5|.|TRBD2
TGTGCCAGCAGCCTCGGGCTAGCGGGAGGGGAAGAGACCCAGTACTTC
CASSLGLAGGEETQYF
>TRBV21-1|TRBJ1-3|.|.
TGTGCCAGCAGCAAATCGCTAGACGGGGGCTCTGGAAACACCATATATTTT
CASSKSLDGGSGNTIYF